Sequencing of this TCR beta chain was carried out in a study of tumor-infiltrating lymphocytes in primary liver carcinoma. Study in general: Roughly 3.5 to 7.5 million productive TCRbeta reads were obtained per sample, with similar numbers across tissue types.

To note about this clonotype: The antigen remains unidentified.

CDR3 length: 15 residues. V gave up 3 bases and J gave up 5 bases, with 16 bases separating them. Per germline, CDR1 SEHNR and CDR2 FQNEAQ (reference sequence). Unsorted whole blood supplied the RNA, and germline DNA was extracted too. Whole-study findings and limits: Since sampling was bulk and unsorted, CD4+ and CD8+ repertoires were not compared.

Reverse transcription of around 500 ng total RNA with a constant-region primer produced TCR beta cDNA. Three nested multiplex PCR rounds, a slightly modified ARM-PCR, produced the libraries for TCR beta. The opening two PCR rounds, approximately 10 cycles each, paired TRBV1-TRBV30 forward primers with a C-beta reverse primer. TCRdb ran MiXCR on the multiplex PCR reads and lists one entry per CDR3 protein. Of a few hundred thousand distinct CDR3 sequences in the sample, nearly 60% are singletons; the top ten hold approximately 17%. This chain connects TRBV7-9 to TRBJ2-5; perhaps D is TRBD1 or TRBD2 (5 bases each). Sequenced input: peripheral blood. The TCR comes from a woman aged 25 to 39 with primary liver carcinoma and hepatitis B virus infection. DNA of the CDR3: TGTGCCAGCAGCTTCCGAGGGGTCGAGATGGAGACCCAGTACTTC. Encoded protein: CASSFRGVEMETQYF.